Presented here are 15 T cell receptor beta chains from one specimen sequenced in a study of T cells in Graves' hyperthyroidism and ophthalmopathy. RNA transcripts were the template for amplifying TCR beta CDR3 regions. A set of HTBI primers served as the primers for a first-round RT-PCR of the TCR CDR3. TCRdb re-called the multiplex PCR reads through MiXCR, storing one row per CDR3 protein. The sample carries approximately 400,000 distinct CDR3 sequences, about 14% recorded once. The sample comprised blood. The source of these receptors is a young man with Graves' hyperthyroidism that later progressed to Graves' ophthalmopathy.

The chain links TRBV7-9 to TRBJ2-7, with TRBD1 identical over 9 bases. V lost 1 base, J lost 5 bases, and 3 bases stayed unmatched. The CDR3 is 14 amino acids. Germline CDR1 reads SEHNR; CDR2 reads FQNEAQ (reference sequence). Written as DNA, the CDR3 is TGTGCCAGCAGCTTAGGTGGGACAGGGAACGAGCAGTACTTC. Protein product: CASSLGGTGNEQYF.

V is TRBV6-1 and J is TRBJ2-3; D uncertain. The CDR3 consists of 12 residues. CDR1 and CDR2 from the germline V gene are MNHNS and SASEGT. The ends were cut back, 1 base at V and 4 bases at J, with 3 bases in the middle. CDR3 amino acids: CASSEEADTQYF. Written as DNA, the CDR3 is TGTGCCAGCAGTGAAGAAGCAGATACGCAGTATTTT.

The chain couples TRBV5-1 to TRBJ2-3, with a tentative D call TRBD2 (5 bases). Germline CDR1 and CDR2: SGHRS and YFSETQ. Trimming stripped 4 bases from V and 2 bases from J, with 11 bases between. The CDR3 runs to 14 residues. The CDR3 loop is CASSHGLTTDTQYF. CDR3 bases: TGCGCCAGCAGCCACGGACTCACCACAGATACGCAGTATTTT.

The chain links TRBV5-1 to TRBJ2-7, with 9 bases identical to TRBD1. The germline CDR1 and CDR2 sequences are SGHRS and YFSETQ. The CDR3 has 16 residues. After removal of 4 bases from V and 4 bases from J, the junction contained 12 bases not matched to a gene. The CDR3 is CASSKTPGQGRYEQYF. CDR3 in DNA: TGCGCCAGCAGCAAAACTCCGGGACAGGGAAGATACGAGCAGTACTTC.

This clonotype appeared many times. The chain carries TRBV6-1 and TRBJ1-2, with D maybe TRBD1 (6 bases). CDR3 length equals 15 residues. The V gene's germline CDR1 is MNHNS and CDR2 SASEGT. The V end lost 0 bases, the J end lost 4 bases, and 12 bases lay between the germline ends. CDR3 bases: TGTGCCAGCAGTGAAGCGGAAACAGGGATCTATGGCTACACCTTC. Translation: CASSEAETGIYGYTF.

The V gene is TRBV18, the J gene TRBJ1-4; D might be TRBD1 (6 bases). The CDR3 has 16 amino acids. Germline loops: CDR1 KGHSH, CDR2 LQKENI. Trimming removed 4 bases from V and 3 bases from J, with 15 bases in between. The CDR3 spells CASSLNPGHPNEKLFF. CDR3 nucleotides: TGTGCCAGCTCACTCAACCCGGGACATCCTAATGAAAAACTGTTTTTT.

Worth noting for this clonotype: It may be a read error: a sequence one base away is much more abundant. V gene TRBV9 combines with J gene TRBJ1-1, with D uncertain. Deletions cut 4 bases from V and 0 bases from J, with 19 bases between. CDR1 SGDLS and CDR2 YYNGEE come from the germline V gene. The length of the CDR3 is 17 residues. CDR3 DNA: TGTGCCAGCAGCCCAGCAGGAGGGTTCGACATGAACACTGAAGCTTTCTTT. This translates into CASSPAGGFDMNTEAFF.

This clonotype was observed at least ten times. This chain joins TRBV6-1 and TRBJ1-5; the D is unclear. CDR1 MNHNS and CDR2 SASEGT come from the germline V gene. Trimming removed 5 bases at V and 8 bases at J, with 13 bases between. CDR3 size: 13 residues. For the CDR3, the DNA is TGTGCCAGCAGTCCTGATAAGCGGGAGCCCCAGCATTTT. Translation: CASSPDKREPQHF.

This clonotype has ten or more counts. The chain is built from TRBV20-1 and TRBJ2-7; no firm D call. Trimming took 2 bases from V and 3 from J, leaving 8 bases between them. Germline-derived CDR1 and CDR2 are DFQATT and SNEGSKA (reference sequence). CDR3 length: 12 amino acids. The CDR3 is CSARLQRYEQYF. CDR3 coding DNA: TGCAGTGCTAGATTACAACGCTACGAGCAGTACTTC.

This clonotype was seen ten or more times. In nucleotides, the CDR3 is TGTGCCATCAGTGAACAGGAGAATGAAAAACTGTTTTTT. Translated, it gives CAISEQENEKLFF. The V and J genes are TRBV10-3 and TRBJ1-4, with D tentatively TRBD1 (5 bases). The CDR3 runs to 13 residues. The germline CDR1 and CDR2 sequences are ENHRY and SYGVKD. Between the trimmed V and J ends, which lost 3 bases and 5 bases, there was a span of 7 bases.

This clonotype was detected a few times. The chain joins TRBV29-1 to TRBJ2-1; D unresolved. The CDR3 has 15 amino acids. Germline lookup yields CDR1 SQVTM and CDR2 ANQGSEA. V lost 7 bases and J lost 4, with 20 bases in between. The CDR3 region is CSAALKRLPYNEQFF. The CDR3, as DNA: TGCAGCGCCGCACTAAAGCGTTTACCTTACAATGAGCAGTTCTTC.

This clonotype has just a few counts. The CDR3: CASSFYTGILNEKLFF. CDR3 nucleotides: TGTGCCAGCAGCTTTTATACAGGAATTCTTAATGAAAAACTGTTTTTT. The chain recombines TRBV7-8 with TRBJ1-4; the D gene is possibly TRBD1 (5 bases). V was cut by 3 bases and J by 4 bases, with 15 bases left in between. Germline CDR1 and CDR2: SGHVS and FQNEAQ. The CDR3 has 16 residues.

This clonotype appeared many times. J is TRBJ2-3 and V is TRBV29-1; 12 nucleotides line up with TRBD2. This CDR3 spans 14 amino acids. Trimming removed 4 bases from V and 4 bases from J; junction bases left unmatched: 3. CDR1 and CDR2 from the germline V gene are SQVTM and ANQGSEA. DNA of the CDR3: TGCAGCGTTGGACTAGCGGGGGATCCAGATACGCAGTATTTT. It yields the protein CSVGLAGDPDTQYF.

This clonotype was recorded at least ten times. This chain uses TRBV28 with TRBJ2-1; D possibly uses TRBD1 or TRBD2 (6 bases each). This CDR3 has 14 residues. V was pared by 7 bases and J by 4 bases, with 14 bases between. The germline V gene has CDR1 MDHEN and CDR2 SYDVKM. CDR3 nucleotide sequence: TGTGCCAGCATGAGGGGGACTTCATACAATGAGCAGTTCTTC. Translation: CASMRGTSYNEQFF.

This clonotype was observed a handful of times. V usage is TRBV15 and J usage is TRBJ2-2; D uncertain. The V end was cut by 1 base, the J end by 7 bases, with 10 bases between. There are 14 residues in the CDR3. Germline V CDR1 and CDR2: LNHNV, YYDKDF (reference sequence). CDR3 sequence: CATSRGGWNGELFF. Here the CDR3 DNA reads TGTGCCACCAGCAGAGGAGGATGGAACGGGGAGCTGTTTTTT.